The rows below give T cell receptor beta chains drawn from one sample of a study of long-term antiretroviral therapy in people with HIV. Assay: immunoSEQ multiplex PCR; the TCRdb copy retains only in-frame clones and omits some. Among under 30,000 clones listed, 90% to 95% were seen once. Material: unsorted PBMCs, obtained 7.4 years after starting antiretroviral therapy. The receptors come from a man in his forties or fifties with HIV. Both conserved end residues are part of each CDR3. A D gene is named only where the DNA matches it firmly. Size is omitted from some rows. Given values are once, few, many or a class for expanded clones.

NA | 12 | TRBJ2-3 | NA | TRBV15 | CATSREADTQYF | TGTGCCACTTCGAGGGAGGCAGATACGCAGTATTTT
NA | 17 | TRBJ1-2 | TRBD1 | TRBV5-1 | CASSFGDRESQNYGYTF | TGCGCCAGCAGCTTCGGCGACAGGGAGTCGCAGAACTATGGCTACACCTTC
NA | 13 | TRBJ1-1 | NA | TRBV15 | CATSRGLNTEAFF | TGTGCCACCAGCAGGGGGCTGAACACTGAAGCTTTCTTT
NA | 15 | TRBJ2-3 | NA | TRBV6-1 | CASSEGGGYTDTQYF | TGTGCCAGCAGTGAAGGGGGAGGATACACAGATACGCAGTATTTT
NA | 14 | TRBJ1-6 | NA | TRBV7-3 | CASSLLAGNSPLHF | TGTGCCAGCAGCTTGTTGGCAGGGAATTCACCCCTCCACTTT
NA | 13 | TRBJ2-3 | NA | TRBV27 | CASSFPQGGAQYF | TGTGCCAGCAGTTTTCCGCAGGGGGGCGCGCAGTATTTT
once | 17 | TRBJ1-1 | NA | TRBV10-3 | CAISESRGPPVNTEAFF | TGTGCCATCAGTGAGTCCAGGGGACCGCCTGTAAACACTGAAGCTTTCTTT
NA | 16 | TRBJ1-1 | NA | TRBV4-3 | CASSQDWAGRNTEAFF | TGCGCCAGCAGCCAAGATTGGGCAGGGCGGAACACTGAAGCTTTCTTT
NA | 15 | TRBJ1-3 | NA | TRBV13 | CASSLAGDPGNTIYF | TGTGCCAGCAGCTTAGCCGGCGACCCTGGAAACACCATATATTTT
NA | 14 | TRBJ1-5 | NA | TRBV19 | CASSEGGFNQPQHF | TGTGCCAGTAGTGAGGGGGGTTTCAATCAGCCCCAGCATTTT
NA | 15 | TRBJ1-2 | TRBD1 | TRBV7-2 | CASSPVKGQAYGYTF | TGTGCCAGCAGCCCTGTAAAGGGACAGGCTTATGGCTACACCTTC
NA | 14 | TRBJ2-1 | TRBD2 | TRBV5-4 | CASSTSGAYNEQFF | TGTGCCAGCAGCACGAGCGGGGCGTACAATGAGCAGTTCTTC
NA | 17 | TRBJ2-7 | TRBD1 | TRBV4-2 | CASSQVSGTDPPYEQYF | TGTGCCAGCAGCCAAGTGTCCGGGACAGACCCCCCCTACGAGCAGTACTTC
NA | 15 | TRBJ1-1 | NA | TRBV16 | CASSQEPGVNTEAFF | TGTGCCAGCAGCCAAGAGCCAGGGGTGAACACTGAAGCTTTCTTT
NA | 15 | TRBJ1-2 | TRBD1 | TRBV11-2 | CASSLRQGADYGYTF | TGTGCCAGCAGCTTACGGCAGGGGGCGGACTATGGCTACACCTTC
NA | 15 | TRBJ1-1 | NA | TRBV19 | CASSPAGHTNTEAFF | TGTGCCAGTAGTCCTGCCGGGCACACTAACACTGAAGCTTTCTTT
once | 14 | TRBJ2-3 | TRBD1 | TRBV9 | CASSEGASTDTQYF | TGTGCCAGCAGCGAGGGGGCTAGCACAGATACGCAGTATTTT
NA | 12 | TRBJ1-1 | NA | TRBV18 | CASSPGKQDVIF | TGTGCCAGCTCACCAGGCAAACAGGACGTAATCTTT
NA | 14 | TRBJ1-2 | NA | TRBV4-1 | CASSQELYNYGYTF | TGCGCCAGCAGCCAAGAGCTGTATAACTATGGCTACACCTTC
NA | 15 | TRBJ2-2 | NA | TRBV19 | CASRAGSVTTGELFF | TGTGCCAGTCGTGCCGGGTCAGTTACCACCGGGGAGCTGTTTTTT
NA | 16 | TRBJ2-1 | TRBD2 | TRBV4-1 | CASSQGSGGAYNEQFF | TGCGCCAGCAGCCAAGGAAGCGGGGGTGCCTACAATGAGCAGTTCTTC
NA | 17 | TRBJ2-7 | TRBD2 | TRBV15 | CATSRDLTTSGGYEQYF | TGTGCCACCAGCAGAGATCTCACTACTAGCGGGGGCTACGAGCAGTACTTC
NA | 13 | TRBJ2-7 | NA | TRBV5-4 | CASSPQLSYEQYF | TGTGCCAGCAGCCCCCAGCTCTCCTACGAGCAGTACTTC
few | 15 | TRBJ1-3 | NA | TRBV5-1 | CASRTETGLGNTIYF | TGCGCCAGCAGAACAGAGACAGGCCTTGGAAACACCATATATTTT
NA | 15 | TRBJ1-6 | NA | TRBV5-1 | CAFPPSQDYNSPLHF | TGCGCCTTCCCCCCGTCCCAGGACTATAATTCACCCCTCCACTTT
few | 14 | TRBJ1-2 | TRBD1 | TRBV4-1 | CASSLGQQGYGYTF | TGCGCCAGCAGCCTGGGACAGCAGGGGTATGGCTACACCTTC
NA | 12 | TRBJ1-2 | NA | TRBV25-1 | CASSVDAYGYTF | TGTGCCAGCAGTGTGGACGCCTATGGCTACACCTTC
NA | 12 | TRBJ1-1 | NA | TRBV29-1 | CSVDDLNTEAFF | TGCAGCGTTGACGACTTGAACACTGAAGCTTTCTTT
NA | 13 | TRBJ2-5 | NA | TRBV5-5 | CASSLGNQETQYF | TGTGCCAGCAGCTTAGGCAACCAAGAGACCCAGTACTTC
NA | 14 | TRBJ1-6 | TRBD1 | TRBV19 | CASSSGGGNSPLHF | TGTGCCAGTAGTTCAGGGGGCGGGAATTCACCCCTCCACTTT
NA | 13 | TRBJ1-4 | TRBD1 | TRBV27 | CASGTGQTEKLFF | TGTGCCAGCGGGACGGGACAGACTGAAAAACTGTTTTTT
NA | 15 | TRBJ2-1 | TRBD1 | TRBV10-3 | CAISAGQGGFGEQFF | TGTGCCATCAGTGCGGGACAGGGAGGTTTCGGGGAGCAGTTCTTC
NA | 17 | TRBJ2-3 | NA | TRBV9 | CASSNLLGATSTDTQYF | TGTGCCAGCAGCAATCTCCTTGGCGCGACTAGCACAGATACGCAGTATTTT
NA | 15 | TRBJ2-3 | NA | TRBV10-2 | CASSESGLGADSQYF | TGCGCCAGCAGTGAGTCGGGGCTTGGGGCAGATTCGCAGTATTTT
NA | 15 | TRBJ1-1 | NA | TRBV5-5 | CASSFTNRPNTEAFF | TGTGCCAGCAGCTTTACTAACAGGCCTAACACTGAAGCTTTCTTT
NA | 15 | TRBJ2-1 | NA | TRBV6-6 | CASSYGLAYYNEQFF | TGTGCCAGCAGTTACGGTCTAGCCTACTACAATGAGCAGTTCTTC
NA | 14 | TRBJ1-3 | NA | TRBV5-6 | CASSLEGFGNTIYF | TGTGCCAGCAGCTTGGAGGGCTTTGGAAACACCATATATTTT